These 15 T cell receptor beta chains were sequenced from one sample in a study of CD8+CD57+ T cells in acquired aplastic anemia. CDR3 and TCR beta VDJ profiling relied on genomic DNA as the template. TCRdb independently ran MiXCR on the reads; one entry per CDR3 protein. The sample consists of 150,000 to 200,000 distinct CDR3 sequences, less than 55% of them appearing once. Sequencing was performed on sorted CD4+, CD8+, or CD8+CD57+ T cells (not recorded which) from PBMCs. The source of these receptors is a human donor in good health.

This clonotype was counted ten times or more. This sequence joins TRBV29-1 and TRBJ2-7; weak D call: TRBD1 (5 bases). Per the germline V gene, CDR1 is SQVTM and CDR2 is ANQGSEA. The V gene lost 7 bases and the J gene lost 0 bases, with 13 bases spanning the gap. The CDR3 length is 13 residues. Here the CDR3 reads CSALGHLSYEQYF. In DNA form, the CDR3 reads TGCAGCGCCCTTGGACACCTCTCCTACGAGCAGTACTTC.

This clonotype appeared once. The V gene is TRBV15, the J gene TRBJ1-5; TRBD1 agrees at 7 bases. Unmatched junction bases numbered 5, after V lost 3 bases and J lost 0 bases. CDR1 and CDR2 (germline): LNHNV, YYDKDF (reference sequence). This CDR3 is built from 16 residues. The CDR3 region is CATSSRTGDSNQPQHF. The CDR3 DNA follows: TGTGCCACCAGCAGCCGTACAGGGGATAGCAATCAGCCCCAGCATTTT.

With regard to this clonotype: This clone may be a read error of a much larger clone one base away. The CDR3 DNA reads as TGCGCCAGCGGCTCCGGACAGACCTACGAGCAGTACTTC. Amino acids: CASGSGQTYEQYF. The J gene is TRBJ2-7, the V gene TRBV5-1, with a weak D call TRBD1 (6 bases). The CDR3 contains 13 residues. V dropped 7 bases and J dropped 2 bases, with 13 bases sitting between them. Germline V gene sequence: CDR1 SGHRS, CDR2 YFSETQ. Looking up the rest from reference TRBV5-1 and TRBJ2-7 gives the full variable domain: KAGVTQTPRYLIKTRGQQVTLSCSPISGHRSVSWYQQTPGQGLQFLFEYFSETQRNKGNFPGRFSGRQFSNSRSEMNVSTLELGDSALYLCASGSGQTYEQYFGPGTRLTVT.

There are a few counts of this clonotype. This chain connects TRBV13 to TRBJ1-2; D might be TRBD1 (5 bases). Germline V gene lookup returns CDR1 PRHDT and CDR2 FYEKMQ (reference sequence). The CDR3 is made up of 13 amino acids. The ends were cut back, 5 bases at V and 5 bases at J, with 12 bases in the middle. The CDR3 region is CASSLGPAYGYTF. CDR3 coding DNA: TGTGCCAGCAGCCTGGGACCGGCATATGGCTACACCTTC.

The chain joins TRBV3-1 to TRBJ1-1, with D perhaps TRBD1 (6 bases). CDR3 length: 14 residues. Trimming removed 4 bases from V and 1 base from J, with 10 bases in between. Germline CDR1 and CDR2: LGHDT and YNNKEL (reference sequence). The CDR3 protein is CASSRTDRNTEAFF. The CDR3 DNA reads as TGTGCCAGCAGCCGAACGGACAGGAACACTGAAGCTTTCTTT.

This clonotype was counted ten times or more. The chain employs TRBV11-2 and TRBJ1-3; TRBD1 is a possible D gene (6 bases). This CDR3 comprises 16 residues. Germline CDR1 reads SGHAT; CDR2 reads FQNNGV. V dropped 1 base and J dropped 4 bases, with 14 bases sitting between them. Written as DNA, the CDR3 is TGTGCCAGCAGCTTAGTCCAGGCCGGGGGCGGAAACACCATATATTTT. It encodes CASSLVQAGGGNTIYF. Combining the CDR3 with reference TRBV11-2 and TRBJ1-3 gives the whole variable domain EAGVAQSPRYKIIEKRQSVAFWCNPISGHATLYWYQQILGQGPKLLIQFQNNGVVDDSQLPKDRFSAERLKGVDSTLKIQPAKLEDSAVYLCASSLVQAGGGNTIYFGEGSWLTVV.

This clonotype was seen only a few times. The gene calls are TRBV15 and TRBJ1-1; possibly TRBD1 for D (6 bases). CDR1 is LNHNV, CDR2 YYDKDF, per germline (reference sequence). This CDR3 is 15 amino acids long. The V and J ends lost 2 bases and 2 bases respectively, with 12 bases between them. The CDR3 region has the DNA TGTGCCACCAGCAGATCCCACGGGACAAACACTGAAGCTTTCTTT. This encodes CATSRSHGTNTEAFF.

This clonotype came up many times. The DNA of the CDR3 is TGTGCCAGCAGTTACATCATGAATACGCAGTATTTT. As protein: CASSYIMNTQYF. The chain links TRBV6-2 or TRBV6-3 to TRBJ2-3; D not resolved. The V and J ends lost 2 bases and 7 bases respectively, with 7 bases between them. This CDR3 has 12 residues. Germline V gene sequence: CDR1 MNHEY, CDR2 SVGEGT.

Concerning this clonotype itself: This may be a read error, as it is one base from a much larger clone. The genes are TRBV7-9 and TRBJ1-3; tentative D call: TRBD1 (5 bases). V lost 5 bases to trimming and J lost 8 bases, with 13 bases between them. The CDR3 is 13 amino acids. The germline gives CDR1 SEHNR, CDR2 FQNEAQ (reference sequence). The CDR3 nucleotides read TGTGCCAGCAGCCGGAGGGGAGGAGACACCATATATTTT. Encoded protein: CASSRRGGDTIYF.

In this sample, this clonotype turned up many times. This chain links TRBV12-3 or TRBV12-4 with TRBJ2-5; 8 bases are shared with TRBD2. CDR3 length: 14 residues. The trim removed 5 bases at V and 5 bases at J, leaving 7 bases unmatched. The CDR3 is CASSPGRALETQYF. CDR3 DNA sequence: TGTGCCAGCAGTCCCGGGAGGGCCCTTGAGACCCAGTACTTC.

The V gene is TRBV30, the J gene TRBJ1-3, with 8 bases matching TRBD1. The length of the CDR3 is 17 residues. Germline loops: CDR1 GTSNPN, CDR2 SVGIG (reference sequence). Trimming at V came to 0 bases and at J to 5 bases, leaving 12 bases not matched to a gene. Here the CDR3 DNA reads TGTGCCTGGAGTGTAATCGCCGGACAGGGAGACAGAAACACCATATATTTT. This codes for CAWSVIAGQGDRNTIYF. The variable domain in full, with the rest retrieved from reference TRBV30 and TRBJ1-3, is SQTIHQWPATLVQPVGSPLSLECTVEGTSNPNLYWYRQAAGRGLQLLFYSVGIGQISSEVPQNLSASRPQDRQFILSSKKLLLSDSGFYLCAWSVIAGQGDRNTIYFGEGSWLTVV.

The rearrangement links TRBV6-1 to TRBJ1-1, with D perhaps matching TRBD1 (5 bases). The CDR3 consists of 16 residues. In germline, CDR1 is MNHNS, CDR2 SASEGT. With 3 bases removed from V and 4 bases from J, the gap between germline ends came to 18 bases. The CDR3 region is CASSDPFAGMSTEAFF. The DNA of the CDR3 is TGTGCCAGCAGTGACCCATTTGCAGGGATGAGCACTGAAGCTTTCTTT.

This clonotype was seen many times. The chain uses TRBV24-1 and TRBJ2-1; 12 bases agree with TRBD2. CDR3 length equals 17 residues. Germline V gene data show CDR1 as KGHDR and CDR2 as SFDVKD. The trim removed 3 bases at V and 4 bases at J, leaving 6 bases unmatched. The CDR3 DNA is TGTGCCACCAGTGATCCGGGACTAGCGGGTCAATACAATGAGCAGTTCTTC. The encoded protein is CATSDPGLAGQYNEQFF.

This clonotype showed up many times. This rearrangement joins TRBV29-1 to TRBJ1-1; no clear D. Germline CDR1 reads SQVTM; CDR2 reads ANQGSEA. Trimming took 7 bases from V and 2 from J, leaving 11 bases between them. The CDR3 contains 12 residues. In nucleotides, the CDR3 is TGCAGCGGCCGTAAAGAAAACACTGAAGCTTTCTTT. Amino acid sequence: CSGRKENTEAFF. The variable domain in full, with the rest retrieved from reference TRBV29-1 and TRBJ1-1, is SAVISQKPSRDICQRGTSLTIQCQVDSQVTMMFWYRQQPGQSLTLIATANQGSEATYESGFVIDKFPISRPNLTFSTLTVSNMSPEDSSIYLCSGRKENTEAFFGQGTRLTVV.

As concerns this clonotype: A single base separates this from a much larger clone, so it may be a read error. The gene calls are TRBV12-3 or TRBV12-4 and TRBJ1-1; unclear D gene. The CDR3 consists of 14 residues. The CDR3 DNA reads as TGTACCAGCAGTAAGGCCCTTTTGAACACTGAAGCTTTCTTT. The encoded protein is CTSSKALLNTEAFF.